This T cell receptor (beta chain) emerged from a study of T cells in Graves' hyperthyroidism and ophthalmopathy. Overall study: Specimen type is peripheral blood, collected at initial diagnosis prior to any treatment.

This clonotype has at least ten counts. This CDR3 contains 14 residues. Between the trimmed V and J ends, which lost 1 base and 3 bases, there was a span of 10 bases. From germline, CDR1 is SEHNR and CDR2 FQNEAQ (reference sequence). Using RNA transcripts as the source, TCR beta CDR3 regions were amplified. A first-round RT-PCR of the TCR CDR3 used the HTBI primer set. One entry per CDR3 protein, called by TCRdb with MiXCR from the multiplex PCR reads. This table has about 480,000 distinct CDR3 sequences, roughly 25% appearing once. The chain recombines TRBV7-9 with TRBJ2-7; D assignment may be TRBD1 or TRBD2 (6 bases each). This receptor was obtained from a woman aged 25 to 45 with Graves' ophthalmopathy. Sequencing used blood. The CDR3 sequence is CASSLGRGHYEQYF. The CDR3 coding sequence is TGTGCCAGCAGCTTAGGGAGGGGACACTACGAGCAGTACTTC.